What follows are 14 T cell receptor beta chains derived from one specimen sequenced in a study of T cell repertoires in cytomegalovirus infection. One entry per CDR3 protein, called by TCRdb with MiXCR from the reads. The sample consists of approximately 500,000 distinct CDR3 sequences, approximately 15% of them appearing once. Specimen: CD8+ T cells from PBMCs. Every receptor here comes from a human donor in good health (CMV status not recorded). Some clones in this sample may be carry-over from other donors' samples.

This clonotype was picked up one time. The chain combines TRBV4-1 with TRBJ2-3; D call uncertain. The CDR3 is 14 amino acids. CDR1 is MGHRA and CDR2 is YSYEKL in the germline V gene. Trimming took 0 bases from V and 1 from J, leaving 5 bases between them. Written as DNA, the CDR3 is TGCGCCAGCAGCCAAGACCGCGGCACAGATACGCAGTATTTT. Translation gives CASSQDRGTDTQYF.

This clonotype was picked up many times. CDR3 nucleotides: TGTGCCAGCAGCGGGGTAGCGGGAGGGCCTGGAGAGCAGTACTTC. Translating gives CASSGVAGGPGEQYF. The genes are TRBV7-3 and TRBJ2-7, with 11 bases lining up with TRBD2. The CDR3 is 15 residues long. CDR1 and CDR2 from the germline V gene are SGHTA and FQGTGA. V shed 5 bases, J shed 7 bases, and the junction held 10 bases outside the gene matches.

A word on this clonotype: One end of the junction does not line up with germline, which may come from a read error. The rearrangement joins TRBV6-5 to TRBJ2-1, with 11 bases lining up with TRBD2. This CDR3 spans 16 amino acids. Germline loops: CDR1 MNHEY, CDR2 SVGAGI. CDR3 in amino acids: CSSSYRGLAAYNEQFF. Written as DNA, the CDR3 is TGTTCCAGCAGTTACCGGGGACTAGCGGCCTACAATGAGCAGTTCTTC.

This clonotype was counted many times. V usage is TRBV7-8 and J usage is TRBJ2-7; no clear D gene. The CDR3 runs to 15 residues. Germline CDR1 and CDR2: SGHVS and FQNEAQ. V was shortened by 2 bases and J by 2 bases, with 13 bases between the two germline ends. The CDR3 reads CASSLQVIWTYEQYF. In DNA form, the CDR3 reads TGTGCCAGCAGCTTACAAGTGATATGGACCTACGAGCAGTACTTC.

There are a few counts of this clonotype. The chain has TRBV5-4 and TRBJ1-1; the D gene is possibly TRBD1 (5 bases). This CDR3 has 13 amino acids. Germline V gives CDR1 SGHNT, CDR2 YYREEE (reference sequence). V was trimmed by 3 bases and J by 1 base, leaving 7 bases between them. The CDR3 is CASSYDRNTEAFF. In DNA form, the CDR3 reads TGTGCCAGCAGCTACGACAGGAACACTGAAGCTTTCTTT.

This chain connects TRBV11-2 to TRBJ1-1, with a weak D call TRBD1 (5 bases). CDR3 length equals 16 residues. Germline V gene data show CDR1 as SGHAT and CDR2 as FQNNGV. Trimming took 1 base from V and 1 from J, leaving 13 bases between them. CDR3 sequence (DNA): TGTGCCAGCAGCTTAGGATCCCCTCAGGGGAACACTGAAGCTTTCTTT. Translating it yields CASSLGSPQGNTEAFF.

This clonotype has a handful of counts. The chain couples TRBV5-1 to TRBJ2-7; 12 bases are a match to TRBD2. This CDR3 contains 13 residues. The germline CDR1 and CDR2 sequences are SGHRS and YFSETQ. V lost 4 bases to trimming and J lost 10 bases; unmatched junction nucleotides: 6. The CDR3 sequence: CASSVGLAGLQYF. The CDR3 bases are TGCGCCAGCAGCGTGGGACTAGCGGGCTTACAGTACTTC. Filled out from reference TRBV5-1 and TRBJ2-7, the complete variable domain reads KAGVTQTPRYLIKTRGQQVTLSCSPISGHRSVSWYQQTPGQGLQFLFEYFSETQRNKGNFPGRFSGRQFSNSRSEMNVSTLELGDSALYLCASSVGLAGLQYFGPGTRLTVT.

The sample holds one count of this clonotype. This may stem from a read error, because a much larger clone lies one nucleotide away. The chain carries TRBV19 and TRBJ2-3; no clear D. The V end was cut by 6 bases, the J end by 3 bases, with 10 bases between. This CDR3 is 13 amino acids long. CDR1 and CDR2 from the germline V gene are LNHDA and SQIVND (reference sequence). The CDR3 nucleotides read TGTGCCAGTAGACTTCGTGGGACAGATACGCAGTATTTT. Its protein product is CASRLRGTDTQYF.

The rearrangement joins TRBV7-4 to TRBJ2-2, with D maybe TRBD1 (6 bases). The CDR3 loop spans 14 amino acids. Between the trimmed V and J ends, which lost 4 bases and 7 bases, there was a span of 13 bases. CDR1 SGHVT and CDR2 SQSDAQ come from the germline V gene. CDR3 protein: CASSSDREGGELFF. The DNA for the CDR3 is TGTGCCAGCAGCTCGGACAGAGAGGGCGGGGAGCTGTTTTTT.

The gene calls are TRBV7-3 and TRBJ1-1, with D maybe TRBD1 (5 bases). The CDR3 is 16 residues long. The V end lost 4 bases, the J end lost 4 bases, and 19 bases lay between the germline ends. Germline V gives CDR1 SGHTA, CDR2 FQGTGA. The DNA for the CDR3 is TGTGCCAGCAGCTCAAGGGGCGCGGGGGGGGGCACTGAAGCTTTCTTT. Translated: CASSSRGAGGGTEAFF.

This clonotype was observed a few times. The CDR3 nucleotides are TGCAGCGTTGATGACAGGGGTTGGATTTATGGCTACACCTTC. Translated: CSVDDRGWIYGYTF. This sequence joins TRBV29-1 and TRBJ1-2; 8 nucleotides line up with TRBD1. Trimming at V came to 3 bases and at J to 5 bases, leaving 8 bases not matched to a gene. Germline lookup yields CDR1 SQVTM and CDR2 ANQGSEA. This CDR3 is built from 14 residues.

The rearrangement links TRBV27 to TRBJ2-2, with 7 bases aligning to TRBD1. J lost 2 bases, V lost 5 bases, and 8 bases had no gene match. Germline CDR1 MNHEY, CDR2 SMNVEV (reference sequence). CDR3 length: 16 amino acids. The CDR3 DNA follows: TGTGCCAGCAGTCCCCTCCGGGACAGAAACACCGGGGAGCTGTTTTTT. Encoded protein: CASSPLRDRNTGELFF.

This clonotype has a count of ten or more. Since a much larger clone is just one base distant, this may be a read error. CDR3 DNA sequence: TGTGCCAGCCGCGCTCTCTCTGGGGCCAACGTCCTGACTTTC. Its translation: CASRALSGANVLTF. V usage is TRBV2 and J usage is TRBJ2-6; D unresolved. The V and J ends lost 8 bases and 0 bases respectively, with 8 bases between them. Germline V gives CDR1 SNHLY, CDR2 FYNNEI. The CDR3 extends over 14 amino acids.

The chain uses TRBV13 and TRBJ2-7; maybe TRBD2 (5 bases). Germline V gene lookup returns CDR1 PRHDT and CDR2 FYEKMQ (reference sequence). The CDR3 runs 13 residues. The V and J ends lost 5 bases and 7 bases respectively, with 15 bases between them. CDR3 protein: CASSPTTTGEQYF. CDR3 nucleotide sequence: TGTGCCAGCAGCCCGACAACCACGGGGGAGCAGTACTTC.